The 11 T cell receptor beta chains in this list originate from one sample, sequenced in a study of blood T cell repertoires in COVID-19. Here immunoSEQ multiplex PCR was the method, and the copy in TCRdb shows in-frame clones only, minus some. The data contain around 150,000 clones, approximately 84% of them singletons. What was sequenced was peripheral blood. The receptors come from a woman older than 75 with acute or convalescent COVID-19.

The DNA of the CDR3 is TGTGCCAGCAGTCGTCAGGGGTTCGAAAAACTGTTTTTT. It codes for CASSRQGFEKLFF. This chain uses TRBV6-5 with TRBJ1-4; TRBD1 might be the D (6 bases). The ends were cut back, 5 bases at V and 8 bases at J, with 12 bases in the middle. The CDR3 extends over 13 amino acids. Germline loops: CDR1 MNHEY, CDR2 SVGAGI.

The chain carries TRBV5-4 and TRBJ2-1; TRBD2 agrees at 9 bases. The CDR3 has 19 amino acids. V was pared by 2 bases and J by 0 bases, with 12 bases of the junction left unmatched. Germline V lookup: CDR1 SGHNT, CDR2 YYREEE (reference sequence). The CDR3 is CASSFPEGGRAASYNEQFF. CDR3 nucleotides: TGTGCCAGCAGCTTCCCCGAGGGCGGGAGGGCCGCCTCCTACAATGAGCAGTTCTTC. Based on the CDR3 plus reference TRBV5-4 and TRBJ2-1, the full variable domain is ETGVTQSPTHLIKTRGQQVTLRCSSQSGHNTVSWYQQALGQGPQFIFQYYREEENGRGNFPPRFSGLQFPNYSSELNVNALELDDSALYLCASSFPEGGRAASYNEQFFGPGTRLTVL.

The rearrangement uses TRBV6-5 and TRBJ1-5; a possible D gene is TRBD1 (5 bases). CDR1 and CDR2 from the germline V gene are MNHEY and SVGAGI. This CDR3 contains 15 residues. The ends were cut back, 8 bases at V and 0 bases at J, with 14 bases in the middle. CDR3 nucleotide sequence: TGTGCCAGCTATGAGGGACTGTATAGCAATCAGCCCCAGCATTTT. The encoded protein is CASYEGLYSNQPQHF.

The chain employs TRBV28 and TRBJ2-3, with 8 bases that match TRBD2. Germline lookup yields CDR1 MDHEN and CDR2 SYDVKM. Losses at the gene ends were 5 bases for V and 2 bases for J; bases not matched to a gene: 6. This CDR3 has 15 residues. The CDR3 DNA follows: TGTGCCAGCAGTCTCGGGACTAGTCCCACAGATACGCAGTATTTT. This gives the protein CASSLGTSPTDTQYF.

The chain links TRBV5-6 to TRBJ2-4; perhaps TRBD1 as D (5 bases). The CDR3 loop spans 13 amino acids. CDR1 SGHDT and CDR2 YYEEEE come from the germline V gene. With 0 bases removed from V and 6 bases from J, the gap between germline ends came to 7 bases. The CDR3 spells CASSLGQINIQYF. CDR3 nucleotides: TGTGCCAGCAGCTTGGGACAGATAAACATTCAGTACTTC.

The chain employs TRBV27 and TRBJ2-1; 7 nucleotides agree with TRBD2. The CDR3 covers 16 residues. Trimming took 5 bases from V and 0 from J; bases not matched to a gene: 7. Looked up from germline, CDR1 is MNHEY and CDR2 is SMNVEV (reference sequence). CDR3 DNA: TGTGCCAGCAGTCGCCCCGGGACTACCTCCTACAATGAGCAGTTCTTC. This gives the protein CASSRPGTTSYNEQFF.

This chain connects TRBV6-2 or TRBV6-3 to TRBJ2-1, with D possibly matching TRBD2 (6 bases). The CDR3 is 16 residues long. The V end lost 4 bases, the J end lost 3 bases, and 16 bases lay between the germline ends. Germline CDR1 reads MNHEY; CDR2 reads SVGEGT. The CDR3 DNA follows: TGTGCCAGCAGTTCCCCAGTGGCGGGAAGCTACAATGAGCAGTTCTTC. Translated: CASSSPVAGSYNEQFF.

V is TRBV2 and J is TRBJ1-4; weak D call: TRBD1 (5 bases). The V gene's germline CDR1 is SNHLY and CDR2 FYNNEI. This CDR3 has 14 residues. Trimming took 4 bases from V and 3 from J, leaving 9 bases between them. The CDR3 DNA follows: TGTGCCAGCAGTGGACAGCGACCTAATGAAAAACTGTTTTTT. Translated: CASSGQRPNEKLFF.

J is TRBJ2-4 and V is TRBV19, with 8 bases identical to TRBD2. Germline loops: CDR1 LNHDA, CDR2 SQIVND (reference sequence). The ends lost 2 bases at V and 1 base at J; junction bases unmatched: 10. The CDR3 is made up of 18 amino acids. The CDR3 spells CASSIPSGGRVAKNIQYF. The DNA of the CDR3 is TGTGCCAGTAGTATACCCTCGGGGGGGAGGGTCGCCAAAAACATTCAGTACTTC.

This chain links TRBV27 with TRBJ1-4, with D tentatively TRBD1 (5 bases). The germline V and J ends were trimmed by 6 bases and 7 bases, with 21 bases remaining between them. CDR3 size: 16 residues. Germline V gene lookup returns CDR1 MNHEY and CDR2 SMNVEV (reference sequence). This CDR3 reads CASRTLRSGGGEKLFF. The CDR3 DNA is TGTGCCAGCAGGACTCTAAGGTCCGGGGGGGGTGAAAAACTGTTTTTT.

The V call is TRBV2, the J call TRBJ2-3; 10 bases are a match to TRBD1. Germline trimming cut 4 bases from V and 7 bases from J; bases unmatched to any gene: 11. This CDR3 is built from 16 residues. Germline CDR1 reads SNHLY; CDR2 reads FYNNEI. The CDR3 region has the DNA TGTGCCAGCAGTGGCCTCGGGACAGGGGTGCGGTATACGCAGTATTTT. As protein: CASSGLGTGVRYTQYF.